This T cell receptor beta chain was captured in a study of blood T cell repertoires in COVID-19. Study at large: Spain, Italy and the United States supplied samples that represented acute and convalescent COVID-19.

Sequencing was performed with immunoSEQ multiplex PCR; in TCRdb, only in-frame clones are kept and a portion is missing. There are approximately 50,000 clones in the sample; about nine tenths occur only once, and under 4.5% lies in the top ten. There are 12 residues in the CDR3. Trimming pared 5 bases from V and 7 bases from J, leaving 11 bases between. Germline CDR1 reads MDHEN; CDR2 reads SYDVKM. Sequenced sample: peripheral blood. The origin of this receptor is a human donor in a cohort sampled during active COVID-19. The chain uses TRBV28 and TRBJ1-1; D remains unclear. CDR3 nucleotide sequence: TGTGCCAGCAGTCCGGGGAGGATTGAAGCTTTCTTT. Translated: CASSPGRIEAFF.